This T cell receptor (beta chain) is from a study of T cell changes during pregnancy in multiple sclerosis. Per the germline V gene, CDR1 is SEHNR and CDR2 is FQNEAQ (reference sequence). Trimming pared 5 bases from V and 7 bases from J, leaving 20 bases between. The CDR3 totals 15 residues. Using immunoSEQ multiplex PCR, the repertoire was profiled, and TCRdb retains in-frame clones only, with some absent. The sample lists approximately 60,000 clones; roughly 88% were seen once. V usage is TRBV7-9 and J usage is TRBJ1-2, with D maybe TRBD1 (6 bases). The sequences come from peripheral blood, collected in the second trimester of pregnancy. This receptor was obtained from a female donor with multiple sclerosis, enrolled in a pregnancy study. The CDR3 sequence: CASSQIQGSAFGYTF. The CDR3 coding sequence is TGTGCCAGCAGCCAAATACAGGGTTCGGCTTTTGGCTACACCTTC.